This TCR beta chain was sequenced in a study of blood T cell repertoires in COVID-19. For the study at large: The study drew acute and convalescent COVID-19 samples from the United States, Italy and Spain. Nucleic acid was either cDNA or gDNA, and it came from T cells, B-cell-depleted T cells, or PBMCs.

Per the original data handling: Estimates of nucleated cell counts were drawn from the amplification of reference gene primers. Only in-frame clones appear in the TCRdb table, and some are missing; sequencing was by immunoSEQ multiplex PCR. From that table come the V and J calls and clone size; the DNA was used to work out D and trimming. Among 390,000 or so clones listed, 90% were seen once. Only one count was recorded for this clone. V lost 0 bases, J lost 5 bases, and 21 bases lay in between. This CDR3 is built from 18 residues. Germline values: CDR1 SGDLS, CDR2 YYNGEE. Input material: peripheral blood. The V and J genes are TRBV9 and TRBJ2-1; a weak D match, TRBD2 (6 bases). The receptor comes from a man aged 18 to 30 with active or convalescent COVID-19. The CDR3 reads CASSVEMGGVVADNEQFF. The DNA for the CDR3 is TGTGCCAGCAGCGTAGAGATGGGCGGGGTAGTGGCGGACAATGAGCAGTTCTTC.